This T cell receptor beta chain was captured in a study of CD8 T cells in Susac syndrome. RNA, at about 0.45 to 1 ug, was reverse transcribed with random hexamers. Amplification of the TCR beta CDR3 was carried out by immunoSEQ multiplex PCR, which spanned a total of 54 Vbeta and 13 Jbeta segments. A single record per CDR3 protein comes from TCRdb applying MiXCR to the immunoSEQ multiplex PCR reads. The sample contains 150,000 to 200,000 distinct CDR3 sequences, around 94% of which appear only once. Worth noting for this clonotype: The target antigen is unknown.

Matching for age and sex applied to the controls, who were healthy donors. Findings and limits, study-wide: The study acknowledged a relatively small number of individuals in its TCR sequencing and HLA analysis.

This CDR3 comprises 16 residues. V lost 4 bases and J 2 bases, leaving 18 bases between the germline ends. Germline CDR1 and CDR2: SGHNT and YYREEE (reference sequence). The rearrangement uses TRBV5-4 and TRBJ1-1; a possible D gene is TRBD1 (5 bases). Source material: CD4+ T cells from PBMCs. The clonotype comes from a human donor in good health. CDR3 coding DNA: TGTGCCAGCAGCCCCCTGGGACGGCGATCCAACACTGAAGCTTTCTTT. This encodes CASSPLGRRSNTEAFF.